The 23 T cell receptor beta chains listed next were all sequenced from one sample in a study of blood T cell repertoires in COVID-19. Repertoires were generated with immunoSEQ multiplex PCR, while TCRdb's copy carries only in-frame clones and drops some. The sample contains approximately 240,000 clones, more than 60% of which appear only once. Sequencing was performed on peripheral blood. The receptors shown here come from a middle-aged woman with active or convalescent COVID-19.

The V gene is TRBV7-6, the J gene TRBJ2-2; 14 positions agree with TRBD2. Looked up from germline, CDR1 is SGHVS and CDR2 is FNYEAQ. The CDR3 length is 16 residues. V lost 3 bases and J lost 6; bases outside the gene matches: 3. CDR3 residues: CASSLGLAGESGELFF. CDR3 DNA: TGTGCCAGCAGCTTGGGACTAGCGGGGGAATCCGGGGAGCTGTTTTTT.

The chain recombines TRBV6-5 with TRBJ2-1; D gene unclear. V was clipped by 5 bases and J by 2 bases, with 13 bases between them. Germline V gene sequence: CDR1 MNHEY, CDR2 SVGAGI. The CDR3 has 15 residues. In DNA form, the CDR3 reads TGTGCCAGCAGTCTAATGCTTTCAACCTACAATGAGCAGTTCTTC. Translating it yields CASSLMLSTYNEQFF.

V gene TRBV19 combines with J gene TRBJ1-3; unclear D gene. V was cut by 5 bases and J by 0 bases, with 8 bases left in between. This CDR3 region has 14 residues. Germline V gene lookup returns CDR1 LNHDA and CDR2 SQIVND (reference sequence). The CDR3 reads CASSVRSSGNTIYF. The CDR3 bases are TGTGCCAGTAGTGTCCGGTCCTCTGGAAACACCATATATTTT.

The sample holds a few counts of this clone. The chain links TRBV7-8 to TRBJ1-3; 7 bases line up with TRBD1. The junction had 7 bases not matched to a gene; V was cut back by 4 bases and J by 1 base. Germline CDR1 reads SGHVS; CDR2 reads FQNEAQ. This CDR3 has 16 amino acids. The CDR3 nucleotides read TGTGCCAGCAGCTCCGACAGGGTGAAGTCTGGAAACACCATATATTTT. This sequence encodes CASSSDRVKSGNTIYF.

The chain is built from TRBV5-1 and TRBJ1-3; the D is unclear. CDR3 size: 14 residues. From germline, CDR1 is SGHRS and CDR2 YFSETQ. Trimming stripped 2 bases from V and 4 bases from J, with 10 bases between. The CDR3 loop reads CASSLSQPGNTIYF. Here the CDR3 DNA reads TGCGCCAGCAGCTTATCACAACCGGGAAACACCATATATTTT.

The chain uses TRBV3-1 (or the pseudogene TRBV3-2) and TRBJ2-7, with 7 bases that match TRBD2. This CDR3 has 17 amino acids. Unmatched junction bases numbered 15, after V lost 5 bases and J lost 2 bases. Germline-derived CDR1 and CDR2 are LGHDT and YNNKEL (reference sequence). CDR3 protein: CASSSPLYRAGTYEQYF. The CDR3 DNA sequence: TGTGCCAGCAGCTCCCCTTTGTACCGAGCGGGGACCTACGAGCAGTACTTC.

The rearrangement uses TRBV10-3 and TRBJ1-1; 7 positions agree with TRBD1. V lost 1 base to trimming and J lost 0 bases; unmatched junction nucleotides: 11. This CDR3 region has 18 residues. Germline V gene data show CDR1 as ENHRY and CDR2 as SYGVKD. CDR3 bases: TGTGCCATCAGTGAGTACCCTGCGGGACAGCCCATGAACACTGAAGCTTTCTTT. Translated, it gives CAISEYPAGQPMNTEAFF.

This clone has just a few counts. This chain uses TRBV6-5 with TRBJ1-1, with no clear D. Trimming removed 7 bases at V and 3 bases at J, with 12 bases between. Per the germline V gene, CDR1 is MNHEY and CDR2 is SVGAGI. The CDR3 extends over 13 amino acids. The CDR3 spells CASTPRQDTEAFF. CDR3 DNA: TGTGCCAGCACCCCACGCCAGGACACTGAAGCTTTCTTT.

The chain employs TRBV7-8 and TRBJ1-1; TRBD1 matches 7 bases. The CDR3 totals 15 residues. Germline lookup yields CDR1 SGHVS and CDR2 FQNEAQ. The ends lost 3 bases at V and 0 bases at J; junction bases unmatched: 4. This chain's CDR3 is CASSLAGTVNTEAFF. As DNA, the CDR3 is TGTGCCAGCAGCTTGGCCGGGACAGTGAACACTGAAGCTTTCTTT.

About this clone itself: It may be a read error: a sequence one base away is much more abundant. Other DNA sequences in this sample translate to the same CDR3. This chain links TRBV15 with TRBJ1-1; possibly TRBD1 for D (5 bases). The CDR3 length is 12 residues. CDR1 is LNHNV and CDR2 is YYDKDF in the germline V gene (reference sequence). Trimming cost V 0 bases and J 8 bases, with 7 bases left between them. In DNA form, the CDR3 reads TGTGCCACCAGCAGAGATCAGGGCGAAGCTTTCTTT. Protein product: CATSRDQGEAFF.

The rearrangement links TRBV2 to TRBJ1-6, with 9 positions matching TRBD1. This CDR3 has 18 amino acids. Per germline, CDR1 SNHLY and CDR2 FYNNEI. With 4 bases clipped from V and 0 bases from J, the junction kept 7 bases outside the gene matches. The CDR3 DNA reads TGTGCCAGCAGTGGGGACAGGGTAGAGAGCTCCTATAATTCACCCCTCCACTTT. It yields the protein CASSGDRVESSYNSPLHF. Supplemented by reference TRBV2 and TRBJ1-6, the full variable domain reads EPEVTQTPSHQVTQMGQEVILRCVPISNHLYFYWYRQILGQKVEFLVSFYNNEISEKSEIFDDQFSVERPDGSNFTLKIRSTKLEDSAMYFCASSGDRVESSYNSPLHFGNGTRLTVT.

The chain employs TRBV18 and TRBJ2-1; 11 bases match TRBD2. The V segment lost 1 base and the J segment 6 bases; nucleotides outside the gene matches: 2. CDR1 is KGHSH, CDR2 LQKENI, per germline. The CDR3 has 15 amino acids. The chain's CDR3 is CASSPLAGGTNEQFF. CDR3 DNA: TGTGCCAGCTCACCACTAGCGGGGGGGACCAATGAGCAGTTCTTC.

The chain couples TRBV11-2 to TRBJ2-1; D is possibly TRBD1 (5 bases). The CDR3 spans 15 residues. V shed 4 bases and J shed 6 bases, with 16 bases lying between them. Per the germline V gene, CDR1 is SGHAT and CDR2 is FQNNGV. The CDR3 reads CASSSDRAPGNEQFF. CDR3 DNA sequence: TGTGCCAGCAGCTCCGACAGAGCTCCGGGCAATGAGCAGTTCTTC.

The chain is built from TRBV28 and TRBJ2-2; 7 bases agree with TRBD2. From germline, CDR1 is MDHEN and CDR2 SYDVKM. With V trimmed by 5 bases and J by 1 base, 7 bases remained unmatched. This CDR3 has 16 amino acids. This CDR3 is CASSPRGVRNTGELFF. The DNA of the CDR3 is TGTGCCAGCAGTCCCCGGGGGGTTAGGAACACCGGGGAGCTGTTTTTT. The whole variable domain, filled in from reference TRBV28 and TRBJ2-2, reads DVKVTQSSRYLVKRTGEKVFLECVQDMDHENMFWYRQDPGLGLRLIYFSYDVKMKEKGDIPEGYSVSREKKERFSLILESASTNQTSMYLCASSPRGVRNTGELFFGEGSRLTVL.

The V gene is TRBV28, the J gene TRBJ1-1, with a tentative D call TRBD1 (5 bases). The germline CDR1 and CDR2 sequences are MDHEN and SYDVKM. Trimming shortened V by 10 bases and J by 2 bases, and 11 bases separated the two germline ends. The CDR3 is 12 amino acids. DNA of the CDR3: TGTGCCATTGGGGGGTTTAACACTGAAGCTTTCTTT. It specifies CAIGGFNTEAFF.

This clone was counted once. The rearrangement joins TRBV9 to TRBJ1-6; TRBD1 matches at 10 bases. This CDR3 is 15 amino acids long. V dropped 1 base and J dropped 10; count of bases not matched to a gene: 5. Germline CDR1 and CDR2: SGDLS and YYNGEE. CDR3 region: CASSVTGQGDSPLHF. The DNA for the CDR3 is TGTGCCAGCAGCGTAACCGGACAGGGGGACTCACCCCTCCACTTT.

The CDR3 spells CASSLKRSGTGGYTF. Written as DNA, the CDR3 is TGTGCCAGCAGTTTAAAACGATCGGGGACTGGAGGCTACACCTTC. The chain carries TRBV27 and TRBJ1-2; a possible D gene is TRBD1 (5 bases). CDR1 and CDR2 from the germline V gene are MNHEY and SMNVEV (reference sequence). With 2 bases removed from V and 8 bases from J, the gap between germline ends came to 18 bases. The CDR3 runs to 15 residues.

The chain recombines TRBV5-5 with TRBJ1-5; 7 nucleotides align to TRBD1. Germline values: CDR1 SGHKS, CDR2 YYEKEE (reference sequence). The V and J ends lost 6 bases and 7 bases, in that order; junction bases with no gene match: 13. The CDR3 consists of 15 residues. The CDR3 coding sequence is TGTGCCAGCAACTGGACACCCCAGGGGGACCAGCCCCAGCATTTT. This translates into CASNWTPQGDQPQHF.

The V call is TRBV4-1, the J call TRBJ1-5, with 7 bases aligning to TRBD1. This CDR3 has 17 amino acids. Per the germline V gene, CDR1 is MGHRA and CDR2 is YSYEKL. Trimming took 0 bases from V and 3 from J; bases not matched to a gene: 8. Here the CDR3 DNA reads TGCGCCAGCAGCCAAGACTCGGGACAGAACTTCAATCAGCCCCAGCATTTT. The encoded protein is CASSQDSGQNFNQPQHF.

This clone was picked up a small number of times. This chain uses TRBV10-3 with TRBJ1-1, with 11 positions matching TRBD1. CDR1 ENHRY and CDR2 SYGVKD come from the germline V gene. This CDR3 is 15 amino acids long. Germline trimming cut 6 bases from V and 1 base from J; bases unmatched to any gene: 4. The CDR3 reads CAIRGQGAGNTEAFF. CDR3 sequence (DNA): TGTGCCATCAGAGGACAGGGGGCAGGGAACACTGAAGCTTTCTTT.

The chain combines TRBV6-2 or TRBV6-3 with TRBJ1-1; tentative D call: TRBD1 (5 bases). V was cut by 0 bases and J by 3 bases, with 17 bases left in between. The CDR3 extends over 17 amino acids. From germline, CDR1 is MNHEY and CDR2 SVGEGT. The CDR3 DNA follows: TGTGCCAGCAGTTACTCTCCTCTGGGGCAGTCGGACACTGAAGCTTTCTTT. Its protein product is CASSYSPLGQSDTEAFF.

The rearrangement links TRBV11-2 to TRBJ2-1; possibly TRBD1 for D (5 bases). Germline V gives CDR1 SGHAT, CDR2 FQNNGV. V was cut by 3 bases and J by 6 bases, with 12 bases left in between. The CDR3 covers 14 residues. In nucleotides, the CDR3 is TGTGCCAGCAGCTTTGTCGCTAGGGGCAATGAGCAGTTCTTC. Translation gives CASSFVARGNEQFF.

This rearrangement joins TRBV5-5 to TRBJ1-5; TRBD1 agrees at 7 bases. This CDR3 has 16 amino acids. Losses at the gene ends were 2 bases for V and 4 bases for J; bases not matched to a gene: 9. Germline V gene sequence: CDR1 SGHKS, CDR2 YYEKEE (reference sequence). The CDR3 reads CASSLGTPTGNQPQHF. In nucleotides, the CDR3 is TGTGCCAGCAGCTTAGGGACCCCGACAGGGAATCAGCCCCAGCATTTT.